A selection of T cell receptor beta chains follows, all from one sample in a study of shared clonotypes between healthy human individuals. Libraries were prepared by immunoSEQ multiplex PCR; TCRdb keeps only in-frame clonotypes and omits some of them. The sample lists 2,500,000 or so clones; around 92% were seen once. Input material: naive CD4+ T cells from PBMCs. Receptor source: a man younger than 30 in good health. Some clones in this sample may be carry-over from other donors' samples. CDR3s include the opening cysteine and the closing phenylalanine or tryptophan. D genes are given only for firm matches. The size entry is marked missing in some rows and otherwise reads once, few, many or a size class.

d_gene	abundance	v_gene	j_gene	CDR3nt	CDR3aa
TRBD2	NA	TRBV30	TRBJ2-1	TGTGCCTGGAGTGTAAGGACTAGCGGGAGACGCTCCTACAATGAGCAGTTCTTC	CAWSVRTSGRRSYNEQFF
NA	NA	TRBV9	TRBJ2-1	TGTGCCAGCAGCGTAGCGGCTCCCACGTTTGATGAGCAGTTCTTC	CASSVAAPTFDEQFF
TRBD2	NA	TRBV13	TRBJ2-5	TGTGCCAGCAGCTTAGCCCGCCCACTAGCGGAAACGAGCCAGTACTTC	CASSLARPLAETSQYF
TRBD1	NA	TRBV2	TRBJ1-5	TGTGCCAGCAGTGGACAGGGCCTAAATCAGCCCCAGCATTTT	CASSGQGLNQPQHF
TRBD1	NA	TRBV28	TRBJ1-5	TGTGCCAGCAGTCCCCTAAACAGGGGTAGCAATCAGCCCCAGCATTTT	CASSPLNRGSNQPQHF
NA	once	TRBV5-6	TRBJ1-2	TGTGCCAGCAGCTTATCGTCGCCAGAGGAGACCTTC	CASSLSSPEETF
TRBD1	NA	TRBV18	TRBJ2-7	TGTGCCAGCTCCGGCAGCACAGGGGTGTACGAGCAGTACTTC	CASSGSTGVYEQYF
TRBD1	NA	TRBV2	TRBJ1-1	TGTGCCAGCAGCCGGACAGGGGCGAACACTGAAGCTTTCTTT	CASSRTGANTEAFF
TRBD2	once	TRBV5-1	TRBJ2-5	TGCGCCAGCAGCCCTTGGGGGGGACAAGAGACCCAGTACTTC	CASSPWGGQETQYF
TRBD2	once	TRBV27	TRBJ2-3	TGTGCCAGCAGTTCCTACCTTGCGGGAGGGCTTAAGGGCACAGATACGCAGTATTTT	CASSSYLAGGLKGTDTQYF
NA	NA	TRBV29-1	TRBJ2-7	TGCAGCGTTGAAAAAGTGACAGATGTCTACGAGCAGTACTTC	CSVEKVTDVYEQYF
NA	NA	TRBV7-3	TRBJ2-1	TGTGCCAGCAGCCGGGACCCGGGGAATGAGCAGTTCTTC	CASSRDPGNEQFF
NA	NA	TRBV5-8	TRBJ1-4	TGTGCCAGCAGCTTCGGGGCCCTTTCCCGGAAACTGTTTTTT	CASSFGALSRKLFF
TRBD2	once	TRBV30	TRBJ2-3	TGTGCCTGGAGTTTGGGACTAGCGGGCCCTGGGGATACGCAGTATTTT	CAWSLGLAGPGDTQYF
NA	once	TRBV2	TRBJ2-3	TGTGCCAGCACTTTCCCCGGATCAGATACGCAGTATTTT	CASTFPGSDTQYF
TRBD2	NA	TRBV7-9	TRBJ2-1	TGTGCCAGCAGCTCCGGCGGGAGGCTGGACAATGAGCAGTTCTTC	CASSSGGRLDNEQFF
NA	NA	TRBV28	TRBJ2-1	TGTGCCAGCAGTTTTTGGCTGGGACCCACAAATGAGCAGTTCTTC	CASSFWLGPTNEQFF
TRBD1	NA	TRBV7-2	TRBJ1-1	TGTGCCAGCAGCCTCGGGACAGAGGGGAGTGAAGCTTTCTTT	CASSLGTEGSEAFF
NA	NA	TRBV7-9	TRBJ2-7	TGTGCCAGCAGCTTAGTCCGACCATACCAGGGCGAGCAGTACTTC	CASSLVRPYQGEQYF
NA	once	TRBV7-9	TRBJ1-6	TGTGCCAGCAGCCAGCACAGCCGGGGGACCTCACCCCTCCACTTT	CASSQHSRGTSPLHF
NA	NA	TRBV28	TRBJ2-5	TGTGCCAGCAGTCGAGAGAGGGACCGACGAGAGACCCAGTACTTC	CASSRERDRRETQYF
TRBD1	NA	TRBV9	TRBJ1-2	TGTGCCAGCAGCCCCCAACTTACAGGGGGAAACACCTTC	CASSPQLTGGNTF
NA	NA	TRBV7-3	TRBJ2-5	TGTGCCAGCAGCCCTGGCTTGGAGGGGGCGGGTGAGACCCAGTACTTC	CASSPGLEGAGETQYF
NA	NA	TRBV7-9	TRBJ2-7	TGTGCCAGCAGCTTAACACGGACCACAGGGATCGAGCAGTACTTC	CASSLTRTTGIEQYF
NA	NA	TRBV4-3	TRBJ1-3	TGCGCCAGCAGCCAAGTCAGGGCCTCTGGAAACACCATATATTTT	CASSQVRASGNTIYF
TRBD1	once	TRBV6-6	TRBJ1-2	TGTGCCAGCAGTCCTTCGGGACAGGTCCATGGCTACACCTTC	CASSPSGQVHGYTF
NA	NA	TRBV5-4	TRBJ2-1	TGTGCCAGCAGTCGGACCGCTAGCTCCTACAATGAGCAGTTCTTC	CASSRTASSYNEQFF
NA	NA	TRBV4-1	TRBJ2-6	TGCGCCAGCAGGGGGGGAGCCAACGTCCTGACTTTC	CASRGGANVLTF
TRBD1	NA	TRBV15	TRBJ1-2	TGTGCCACCAGCACCCTAGGGACAGGCAGCTATGGCTACACCTTC	CATSTLGTGSYGYTF
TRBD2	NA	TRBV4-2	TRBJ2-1	TGTGCCAGCAGCCACTGGGGAGCTAGCGGGCGGTCCTACAATGAGCAGTTCTTC	CASSHWGASGRSYNEQFF
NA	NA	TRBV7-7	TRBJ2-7	TGTGCCAGCAGCCCCAGGGGTAGCGGGTATTCCTACGAGCAGTACTTC	CASSPRGSGYSYEQYF
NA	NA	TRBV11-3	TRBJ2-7	TGTGCCAGCAGCCCATCCCCGGCCAGTTCACTGCGGTACTTC	CASSPSPASSLRYF
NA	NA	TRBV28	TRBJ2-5	TGTGCCAGCAACCCGTCAGGGGCGCAAGAGACCCAGTACTTC	CASNPSGAQETQYF
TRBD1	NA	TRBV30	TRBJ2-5	TGTGCCTGGAGTGCCACGGACAGGGGGGCGAGAGAGACCCAGTACTTC	CAWSATDRGARETQYF
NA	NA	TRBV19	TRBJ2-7	TGTGCCAGTAGTCCCTATGAGGCCTACGAGCAGTACTTC	CASSPYEAYEQYF
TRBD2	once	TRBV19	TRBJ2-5	TGTGCCAGTAGTCCCAGGGCTAGCGGGAGTGTGTTAGAGACCCAGTACTTC	CASSPRASGSVLETQYF
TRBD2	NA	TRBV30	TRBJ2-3	TGTGCCTGGAGTAGGTTAGCGGGGACAGATACGCAGTATTTT	CAWSRLAGTDTQYF
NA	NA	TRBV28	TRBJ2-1	TGTGCCACCACGCAATTGTCGGAGCAGTTCTTC	CATTQLSEQFF
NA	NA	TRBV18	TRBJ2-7	TGTGCCAGCTCACCACCTGGGGTCAGCTACGAGCAGTACTTC	CASSPPGVSYEQYF
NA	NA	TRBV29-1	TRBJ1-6	TGCAGCGTTGAATTGGTGGGAGGGTCACCCCTCCACTTT	CSVELVGGSPLHF
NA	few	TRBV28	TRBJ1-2	TGTGCCAGCAGTCCTCATTACTCAGGTTATGGCTACACCTTC	CASSPHYSGYGYTF
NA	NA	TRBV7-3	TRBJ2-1	TGTGCCAGCAGCCCTCTCAGCTCCTACAATGAGCAGTTCTTC	CASSPLSSYNEQFF
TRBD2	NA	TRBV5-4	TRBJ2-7	TGTGCCAGCAGCTTGGCCGGGGCGGGAGTTGCCTACGAGCAGTACTTC	CASSLAGAGVAYEQYF
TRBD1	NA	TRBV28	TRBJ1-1	TGTGCCAGCAGTTTAAGAGGGGGCCCCGGCGCTTTCTTT	CASSLRGGPGAFF
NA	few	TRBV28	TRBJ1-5	TGTGCCAGCACTATCGACGGTCAGCCCCAGCATTTT	CASTIDGQPQHF
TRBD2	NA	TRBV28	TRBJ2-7	TGTGCCAGCAGTTTGGGCTCAGCGGGAGAACACGAGCAGTACTTC	CASSLGSAGEHEQYF
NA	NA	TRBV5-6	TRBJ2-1	TGTGCCAGCAGCTTGCTGGATGAGCAGTTCTTC	CASSLLDEQFF
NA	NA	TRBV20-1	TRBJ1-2	TGCAGTGCCCAGGGCTATGGCTACACCTTC	CSAQGYGYTF